One T cell receptor beta chain is described in this entry. The V end lost 3 bases, the J end lost 7 bases, and 7 bases lay between the germline ends. There are 11 residues in the CDR3. Germline-derived CDR1 and CDR2 are DFQATT and SNEGSKA (reference sequence). The data derive from a study of control samples from healthy donors and cancer patients. Clones were read by immunoSEQ multiplex PCR, and TCRdb kept only the in-frame ones, dropping some. The profile covers around 110,000 clones, with 70% to 90% appearing a single time and 2% to 3% taken by the ten largest. The receptor comes from a woman between 70 and 85 years old in good health. The sequencing input was blood. This rearrangement joins TRBV20-1 to TRBJ2-1, with D unresolved. The CDR3 DNA reads TGCAGTGCTAGGCCGGTGAATGAGCAGTTCTTC. It specifies CSARPVNEQFF.